This record concerns one T cell receptor beta chain sequence. The data derive from a study of blood T cell repertoires in COVID-19. Across the whole study: The United States, Italy and Spain provided the acute and convalescent COVID-19 samples.

Sequencing was performed with immunoSEQ multiplex PCR; in TCRdb, only in-frame clones are kept and a portion is missing. Of over 300,000 clones in the sample, approximately 90% were seen once. The CDR3 is made up of 13 amino acids. Germline lookup yields CDR1 LNHDA and CDR2 SQIVND (reference sequence). V was clipped by 7 bases and J by 4 bases, with 13 bases between them. Participants' own reports of clinical history determined their cohort assignment. The clonotype originates from a woman in her thirties or forties who had recovered from COVID-19. Sequenced material: PBMCs or T cells enriched from blood (not recorded which). The chain employs TRBV19 and TRBJ1-2; D possibly corresponds to TRBD1 (6 bases). In DNA form, the CDR3 reads TGTGCCAGTAAGAACAGGGTTCCCTATGGCTACACCTTC. This encodes CASKNRVPYGYTF.